This T cell receptor beta chain was sequenced in a study of CD8+CD57+ T cells in acquired aplastic anemia. The study, taken as a whole, reports: The number of CD8+ CDR3 sequences shared by patients and controls was twenty-nine.

CDR1 and CDR2 from the germline V gene are SGHTA and FQGNSA. V lost 5 bases, J lost 6 bases, and 4 bases stayed unmatched. The length of the CDR3 is 13 residues. Patients chosen for sequencing had CD8+CD57+ cells that had expanded, as shown by flow cytometry. Each patient had severe acquired aplastic anemia. Concerning this clonotype itself: Its antigen is undetermined.

Profiling of TCR beta VDJ combinations and CDR3 sequences used genomic DNA as template. MiXCR was run by TCRdb on the reads, yielding one entry per CDR3 protein. Found here are approximately 250,000 distinct CDR3 sequences, roughly 82% of them singletons; the top ten hold approximately 42%. The chain employs TRBV7-2 and TRBJ2-1; TRBD1 agrees at 7 bases. This sequence was found in a human donor with aplastic anemia. Sequenced material: sorted CD4+, CD8+, or CD8+CD57+ T cells (not recorded which) from PBMCs. The CDR3 reads CASSPWDSNEQFF. As DNA, the CDR3 is TGTGCCAGCAGCCCGTGGGACAGCAATGAGCAGTTCTTC.